What follows are 22 T cell receptor beta chains derived from one specimen sequenced in a study of cytotoxic CD8 clonotypes in ibrutinib-treated CLL. Produced via immunoSEQ multiplex PCR; TCRdb's table is partial and in-frame only. The table shows around 200,000 clones, with about three quarters occurring only once. The sequencing used PBMCs, collected after 12 months of ibrutinib treatment. These receptor sequences come from a human donor with chronic lymphocytic leukemia.

This chain links TRBV2 with TRBJ1-1; maybe TRBD1 (5 bases). Trimming took off 9 bases at V and 0 bases at J, with 11 bases between the two ends. CDR1 and CDR2 (germline): SNHLY, FYNNEI. The CDR3 is made up of 13 amino acids. CDR3 in DNA: TGTGCCAGAATGGAGGACATGAACACTGAAGCTTTCTTT. Protein: CARMEDMNTEAFF.

A single count supports this clone. The J gene is TRBJ1-1, the V gene TRBV29-1; D is perhaps TRBD1 (6 bases). V gave up 7 bases and J gave up 8 bases, with 17 bases separating them. Germline V CDR1 and CDR2: SQVTM, ANQGSEA. This CDR3 has 12 residues. The CDR3 here is CSAPGQTQEAFF. CDR3 in DNA: TGCAGCGCACCCGGACAGACACAAGAAGCTTTCTTT.

The rearrangement uses TRBV6-5 and TRBJ2-5, with 9 bases aligning to TRBD1. CDR1 and CDR2 (germline): MNHEY, SVGAGI. The V segment lost 5 bases and the J segment 2 bases; nucleotides outside the gene matches: 3. This CDR3 has 14 amino acids. CDR3 nucleotides: TGTGCCAGCAGTGGGACAGGGAATCAAGAGACCCAGTACTTC. Protein sequence: CASSGTGNQETQYF.

The J gene is TRBJ2-7, the V gene TRBV10-1, with 12 nucleotides matching TRBD1. This CDR3 comprises 15 residues. V was clipped by 5 bases and J by 7 bases; unmatched bases: 9. Germline CDR1 WNHNN, CDR2 SYGVQD (reference sequence). The CDR3 is CASSPPGQGAREQYF. The CDR3 region has the DNA TGCGCCAGCAGTCCTCCGGGACAGGGGGCGCGAGAGCAGTACTTC.

This clone was seen a handful of times. The V call is TRBV7-3, the J call TRBJ2-1, with D possibly being TRBD1 (5 bases). The germline CDR1 and CDR2 sequences are SGHTA and FQGTGA. V was clipped by 5 bases and J by 5 bases, with 16 bases between them. The CDR3 runs 15 residues. CDR3 protein: CASSTYTGINNEQFF. The CDR3 region has the DNA TGTGCCAGCAGCACCTACACAGGTATCAACAATGAGCAGTTCTTC.

The rearrangement links TRBV6-5 to TRBJ1-2; D gene uncertain. This CDR3 is built from 13 residues. Germline V lookup: CDR1 MNHEY, CDR2 SVGAGI. Trimming removed 8 bases at V and 3 bases at J, with 13 bases between. The CDR3 region is CASCGGNDYGYTF. The CDR3 bases are TGTGCCAGCTGCGGAGGGAACGACTATGGCTACACCTTC.

The rearrangement uses TRBV6-4 and TRBJ1-2; 10 bases map to TRBD1. The V segment lost 7 bases and the J segment 7 bases; nucleotides outside the gene matches: 9. CDR1 is MRHNA, CDR2 SNTAGT, per germline. The CDR3 length is 14 residues. The CDR3 sequence: CASNEGTGAVGYTF. DNA of the CDR3: TGTGCCAGCAACGAAGGGACAGGGGCGGTTGGCTACACCTTC.

This chain uses TRBV4-2 with TRBJ1-2; weak D call: TRBD1 (6 bases). Trimming stripped 0 bases from V and 4 bases from J, with 12 bases between. This CDR3 spans 15 amino acids. CDR1 is LGHNA and CDR2 is YNFKEQ in the germline V gene. CDR3 coding DNA: TGTGCCAGCAGCCAAGACACAGGGAAGGGCTATGGCTACACCTTC. Its protein is CASSQDTGKGYGYTF.

The DNA of the CDR3 is TGTGCCAGCAGTGAAGAGGTCTCAATGCATCAGCCCCAGCATTTT. It is translated as CASSEEVSMHQPQHF. The chain uses TRBV6-1 and TRBJ1-5, with unresolved D. Germline CDR1 and CDR2: MNHNS and SASEGT. The ends were cut back, 1 base at V and 5 bases at J, with 12 bases in the middle. There are 15 residues in the CDR3.

The chain joins TRBV5-1 to TRBJ2-2; 10 nucleotides agree with TRBD1. The CDR3 has 16 amino acids. Losses at the gene ends were 3 bases for V and 1 base for J; bases not matched to a gene: 3. The germline CDR1 and CDR2 sequences are SGHRS and YFSETQ. The CDR3 loop reads CASSSGDRGNTGELFF. CDR3 DNA: TGCGCCAGCAGCTCAGGGGACAGGGGGAACACCGGGGAGCTGTTTTTT. The variable domain in full, completed from reference TRBV5-1 and TRBJ2-2, reads KAGVTQTPRYLIKTRGQQVTLSCSPISGHRSVSWYQQTPGQGLQFLFEYFSETQRNKGNFPGRFSGRQFSNSRSEMNVSTLELGDSALYLCASSSGDRGNTGELFFGEGSRLTVL.

The chain uses TRBV9 and TRBJ2-1; D may be TRBD1 (5 bases). The V end lost 0 bases, the J end lost 5 bases, and 12 bases lay between the germline ends. CDR1 is SGDLS and CDR2 is YYNGEE in the germline V gene. This CDR3 comprises 15 residues. The CDR3 bases are TGTGCCAGCAGCGTAGGGGGCAGGTGGAACAATGAGCAGTTCTTC. Translated: CASSVGGRWNNEQFF.

The rearrangement joins TRBV27 to TRBJ2-3; TRBD2 matches at 13 bases. This CDR3 has 20 residues. Losses at the gene ends were 0 bases for V and 11 bases for J; bases not matched to a gene: 20. Germline V lookup: CDR1 MNHEY, CDR2 SMNVEV (reference sequence). The CDR3 spells CASSLSVFGVTSGRGGWQYF. In DNA form, the CDR3 reads TGTGCCAGCAGTTTATCGGTCTTCGGCGTAACTAGCGGGAGGGGCGGGTGGCAGTATTTT.

The chain has TRBV28 and TRBJ1-5; D is unclear. The CDR3 length is 15 residues. V dropped 7 bases and J dropped 4 bases, with 17 bases sitting between them. Germline V gene lookup returns CDR1 MDHEN and CDR2 SYDVKM. The CDR3, as DNA: TGTGCCAGCATCAAACCCGGGTTTTCAAATCAGCCCCAGCATTTT. Its protein product is CASIKPGFSNQPQHF. Combining the CDR3 with reference TRBV28 and TRBJ1-5 gives the whole variable domain DVKVTQSSRYLVKRTGEKVFLECVQDMDHENMFWYRQDPGLGLRLIYFSYDVKMKEKGDIPEGYSVSREKKERFSLILESASTNQTSMYLCASIKPGFSNQPQHFGDGTRLSIL.

In its sample, this clone was seen a few times. The V call is TRBV29-1, the J call TRBJ1-2; possible D gene TRBD1, 5 bases. The length of the CDR3 is 14 residues. Germline V gives CDR1 SQVTM, CDR2 ANQGSEA. V lost 3 bases and J lost 2, with 13 bases in between. The CDR3 sequence: CSVDPREGNYGYTF. DNA for the CDR3: TGCAGCGTTGATCCCAGGGAAGGGAACTATGGCTACACCTTC. Using reference TRBV29-1 and TRBJ1-2 for the parts outside the CDR3, the full variable domain is SAVISQKPSRDICQRGTSLTIQCQVDSQVTMMFWYRQQPGQSLTLIATANQGSEATYESGFVIDKFPISRPNLTFSTLTVSNMSPEDSSIYLCSVDPREGNYGYTFGSGTRLTVV.

The chain joins TRBV20-1 to TRBJ2-5; tentatively, D is TRBD2 (5 bases). Germline assignment: CDR1 DFQATT and CDR2 SNEGSKA (reference sequence). The CDR3 runs to 11 residues. Trimming left V 2 bases short and J 5 bases short, with 6 bases between. This CDR3 reads CSARSGETQYF. CDR3 nucleotide sequence: TGCAGTGCTAGATCGGGGGAGACCCAGTACTTC.

This chain joins TRBV6-6 and TRBJ1-2; unclear D gene. Looked up from germline, CDR1 is MNHNY and CDR2 is SVGAGI (reference sequence). Trimming stripped 8 bases from V and 2 bases from J, with 12 bases between. There are 13 residues in the CDR3. CDR3 loop: CASREAGNYGYTF. The CDR3 coding sequence is TGTGCCAGCCGCGAAGCGGGAAACTATGGCTACACCTTC.

V is TRBV7-9 and J is TRBJ2-5; D is unresolved. Germline assignment: CDR1 SEHNR and CDR2 FQNEAQ (reference sequence). V was trimmed by 4 bases and J by 4 bases, leaving 7 bases between them. This CDR3 contains 12 residues. The CDR3 DNA sequence: TGTGCCAGCAGCTACCAGCGAGAGACCCAGTACTTC. The encoded protein is CASSYQRETQYF.

This clone has ten or more counts. V is TRBV7-2 and J is TRBJ1-2; TRBD1 matches 9 bases. The J segment lost 4 bases and the V segment lost 5 bases, leaving 14 bases of the junction unmatched. This CDR3 contains 17 residues. Germline V gene lookup returns CDR1 SGHTA and CDR2 FQGNSA. DNA of the CDR3: TGTGCCAGCAGCCAGACCGGGACAGGGAGGAAAGTCTATGGCTACACCTTC. It translates to CASSQTGTGRKVYGYTF. The full variable domain, completed using reference TRBV7-2 and TRBJ1-2, is GAGVSQSPSNKVTEKGKDVELRCDPISGHTALYWYRQSLGQGLEFLIYFQGNSAPDKSGLPSDRFSAERTGGSVSTLTIQRTQQEDSAVYLCASSQTGTGRKVYGYTFGSGTRLTVV.

The chain employs TRBV9 and TRBJ2-7; 12 bases are shared with TRBD2. V lost 4 bases, J lost 3 bases, and 5 bases stayed unmatched. Germline V gene data show CDR1 as SGDLS and CDR2 as YYNGEE. This CDR3 contains 15 residues. DNA for the CDR3: TGTGCCAGCAGCTCTCGACTAGCGGGAGACTACGAGCAGTACTTC. Its translation is CASSSRLAGDYEQYF.

The V and J genes are TRBV28 and TRBJ2-7; D possibly corresponds to TRBD1 (5 bases). CDR1 and CDR2 (germline): MDHEN, SYDVKM. Trimming stripped 6 bases from V and 12 bases from J, with 18 bases between. CDR3 size: 12 residues. The CDR3 DNA reads TGTGCCAGCAGCCAGGGAACCAGGGATCCGTACTTC. Its protein product is CASSQGTRDPYF.

The chain is built from TRBV6-6 and TRBJ2-3; TRBD1 agrees at 7 bases. Germline CDR1 is MNHNY and CDR2 is SVGAGI (reference sequence). CDR3 size: 14 residues. The V and J ends lost 6 bases and 6 bases, in that order; junction bases with no gene match: 9. The CDR3 region is CASRKTGMEDTQYF. The CDR3 coding sequence is TGTGCCAGCAGGAAGACAGGGATGGAGGATACGCAGTATTTT.

This rearrangement joins TRBV11-2 to TRBJ2-5, with TRBD2 as a possible D gene (6 bases). The V end was cut by 4 bases, the J end by 2 bases, with 11 bases between. The CDR3 sequence is 14 residues long. The germline V gene has CDR1 SGHAT and CDR2 FQNNGV. This CDR3 reads CASSWGSGQETQYF. As DNA, the CDR3 is TGTGCCAGCAGCTGGGGGAGCGGGCAAGAGACCCAGTACTTC.